The 25 T cell receptor beta chains in this list originate from one sample, sequenced in a study of technical replicates of blood from a few donors. Measured with immunoSEQ multiplex PCR; TCRdb has only the in-frame clones, and not every one. Here the sample spans just under 60,000 clones, about nine tenths being singletons. The sequencing sample was made of PBMCs. The source of these receptors is a human donor in good health. Some clones in this sample may be carry-over from other donors' samples.

The chain uses TRBV29-1 and TRBJ2-1; 7 bases are a match to TRBD2. V dropped 3 bases and J dropped 9; count of bases not matched to a gene: 11. From germline, CDR1 is SQVTM and CDR2 ANQGSEA. This CDR3 contains 14 residues. Here the CDR3 reads CSVDTSVLGSEQFF. CDR3 bases: TGCAGCGTTGATACTAGCGTCTTGGGTAGTGAGCAGTTCTTC.

CDR3 sequence: CASSGRVNQPQHF. The CDR3 coding sequence is TGTGCCAGCAGCGGCCGGGTCAATCAGCCCCAGCATTTT. The chain combines TRBV2 with TRBJ1-5; the D is unclear. Trimming took off 6 bases at V and 3 bases at J, with 9 bases between the two ends. Germline V gene lookup returns CDR1 SNHLY and CDR2 FYNNEI. The CDR3 is 13 residues long.

The rearrangement links TRBV5-4 to TRBJ1-2, with no clear D. The length of the CDR3 is 13 residues. From germline, CDR1 is SGHNT and CDR2 YYREEE (reference sequence). The V gene lost 0 bases and the J gene lost 8 bases, with 11 bases spanning the gap. The CDR3 bases are TGTGCCAGCAGCTTGGGACAAGCCCCCGGCTACACCTTC. Translated: CASSLGQAPGYTF.

This chain uses TRBV4-3 with TRBJ2-5; TRBD1 matches 11 bases. The CDR3 loop spans 21 amino acids. V shed 0 bases and J 5 bases; nucleotides not matched to a gene: 20. Germline CDR1 LGHNA, CDR2 YSLEER. The DNA for the CDR3 is TGCGCCAGCAGCCAAGATCTGGGTTATGGACAGGGGGCCCCCTTGCAGGAGACCCAGTACTTC. Protein: CASSQDLGYGQGAPLQETQYF.

The V and J genes are TRBV19 and TRBJ2-7; TRBD2 matches at 10 bases. The CDR3 sequence is 14 residues long. Per the germline V gene, CDR1 is LNHDA and CDR2 is SQIVND (reference sequence). The ends lost 7 bases at V and 1 base at J; junction bases unmatched: 4. The CDR3 DNA reads as TGTGCCAGTAATCCTAGCGGGGGATCCTACGAGCAGTACTTC. It is translated as CASNPSGGSYEQYF.

V usage is TRBV4-2 and J usage is TRBJ1-4, with D tentatively TRBD1 (6 bases). The germline V gene has CDR1 LGHNA and CDR2 YNFKEQ. Trimming took off 0 bases at V and 10 bases at J, with 12 bases between the two ends. The CDR3 totals 14 residues. DNA for the CDR3: TGTGCCAGCAGCCAAGAAATACTACAGGGAAAACTGTTTTTT. This translates into CASSQEILQGKLFF.

The V and J genes are TRBV4-1 and TRBJ1-1; 7 bases line up with TRBD1. This CDR3 has 17 amino acids. The V gene end was trimmed by 4 bases and the J gene end by 4 bases; junction bases not matched to a gene: 15. CDR1 is MGHRA and CDR2 is YSYEKL in the germline V gene. The CDR3 sequence is CASSRTFSRGRVTEAFF. The CDR3 region has the DNA TGCGCCAGCAGCCGGACATTTTCTAGGGGGCGAGTCACTGAAGCTTTCTTT.

The genes are TRBV19 and TRBJ1-2, with TRBD1 matching 10 bases. CDR1 LNHDA and CDR2 SQIVND come from the germline V gene (reference sequence). V lost 5 bases, J lost 8 bases, and 14 bases stayed unmatched. The CDR3 totals 16 residues. This CDR3 reads CASSLKAGQGIDGYTF. Here the CDR3 DNA reads TGTGCCAGTAGTTTGAAAGCGGGACAGGGGATCGACGGCTACACCTTC.

This sequence joins TRBV15 and TRBJ2-1; a possible D gene is TRBD2 (5 bases). The CDR3 has 15 residues. Germline V gene data show CDR1 as LNHNV and CDR2 as YYDKDF (reference sequence). V was pared by 0 bases and J by 5 bases, with 11 bases between. The CDR3 sequence: CATSRDTRENNEQFF. DNA for the CDR3: TGTGCCACCAGCAGAGATACTAGAGAAAACAATGAGCAGTTCTTC.

V gene TRBV4-1 combines with J gene TRBJ1-2; 8 bases line up with TRBD1. The J segment lost 2 bases and the V segment lost 3 bases, leaving 17 bases of the junction unmatched. The CDR3 contains 19 residues. Germline V gene lookup returns CDR1 MGHRA and CDR2 YSYEKL. The CDR3 here is CASSHLLGRQTGANYGYTF. DNA of the CDR3: TGCGCCAGCAGCCACCTCCTCGGCCGACAGACAGGGGCAAACTATGGCTACACCTTC.

The gene calls are TRBV28 and TRBJ2-2; 14 positions match TRBD2. The germline gives CDR1 MDHEN, CDR2 SYDVKM. The CDR3 loop spans 15 amino acids. The V segment lost 4 bases and the J segment 5 bases; nucleotides outside the gene matches: 0. The CDR3 region is CASSWTSGGTGELFF. CDR3 bases: TGTGCCAGCAGTTGGACTAGCGGGGGGACCGGGGAGCTGTTTTTT.

The chain links TRBV2 to TRBJ2-3; 14 nucleotides line up with TRBD2. Germline V gene sequence: CDR1 SNHLY, CDR2 FYNNEI. The junction had 4 bases not matched to a gene; V was cut back by 6 bases and J by 5 bases. This CDR3 contains 15 residues. CDR3 nucleotide sequence: TGTGCCAGCAGACCCGGGACTAGCGGGGGAGATACGCAGTATTTT. It yields the protein CASRPGTSGGDTQYF.

CDR3 coding DNA: TGTGCCAGCACCCCTCCGGGGACAGGGGACGGCTACACCTTC. Its protein product is CASTPPGTGDGYTF. V gene TRBV6-1 combines with J gene TRBJ1-2; TRBD1 agrees at 10 bases. V gave up 7 bases and J gave up 8 bases; unmatched junction bases: 10. Germline V CDR1 and CDR2: MNHNS, SASEGT. This CDR3 spans 14 amino acids.

The rearrangement links TRBV5-4 to TRBJ1-2; D is ambiguous. V lost 6 bases, J lost 4 bases, and 13 bases lay in between. The CDR3 totals 13 residues. Germline loops: CDR1 SGHNT, CDR2 YYREEE (reference sequence). CDR3 amino acids: CASTNRVGYGYTF. In DNA form, the CDR3 reads TGTGCCAGCACCAACCGGGTGGGCTATGGCTACACCTTC.

A few counts support this clone. J is TRBJ2-7 and V is TRBV27; TRBD1 aligns across 7 bases. The CDR3 totals 18 residues. J gave up 0 bases and V 3 bases, and 14 bases lay outside the gene matches. Germline lookup yields CDR1 MNHEY and CDR2 SMNVEV (reference sequence). CDR3 protein: CASSFRIRQGESSYEQYF. The CDR3 nucleotides read TGTGCCAGCAGTTTCCGCATAAGGCAGGGGGAGAGCTCCTACGAGCAGTACTTC.

This clone was seen only a few times. V usage is TRBV7-2 and J usage is TRBJ1-1, with TRBD1 matching 9 bases. V was clipped by 5 bases and J by 2 bases; unmatched bases: 12. The CDR3 sequence is 17 residues long. In germline, CDR1 is SGHTA, CDR2 FQGNSA. CDR3 region: CASSLGQGLFYNTEAFF. Written as DNA, the CDR3 is TGTGCCAGCAGCCTTGGACAGGGGCTATTTTATAACACTGAAGCTTTCTTT.

On this clone itself: An end of the junction differs from the germline gene, which may be a read error. This rearrangement joins TRBV7-2 to TRBJ1-1; 8 nucleotides agree with TRBD1. The CDR3 runs 13 residues. In germline, CDR1 is SGHTA, CDR2 FQGNSA. CDR3 protein: CASRLGTGTEAFF. The CDR3 DNA sequence: TGTGCCAGCAGGTTAGGGACAGGCACTGAAGCTTTCTTT.

This chain links TRBV18 with TRBJ1-6; D unresolved. The V and J ends lost 5 bases and 4 bases respectively, with 15 bases between them. In germline, CDR1 is KGHSH, CDR2 LQKENI. The CDR3 runs to 16 residues. Written as DNA, the CDR3 is TGTGCCAGCTCAAGGGAGGCAGGAGCGTATAATTCACCCCTCCACTTT. Translation: CASSREAGAYNSPLHF.

This sequence joins TRBV5-4 and TRBJ1-2, with 7 bases identical to TRBD1. The germline V gene encodes CDR1 SGHNT and CDR2 YYREEE (reference sequence). After removal of 2 bases from V and 8 bases from J, the junction contained 9 bases not matched to a gene. This CDR3 contains 14 residues. DNA of the CDR3: TGTGCCAGCAGCTTTGGACAGGCCGGGGACGGCTACACCTTC. Protein sequence: CASSFGQAGDGYTF.

CDR3 sequence (DNA): TGCGCCAGCAGCTTGGCCACTAGCGGGGGGGAAGAGACCCAGTACTTC. Amino acid sequence: CASSLATSGGEETQYF. V and J are TRBV5-1 and TRBJ2-5; 13 bases fit TRBD2. J lost 3 bases, V lost 0 bases, and 2 bases had no gene match. The CDR3 has 16 amino acids. Germline V gene sequence: CDR1 SGHRS, CDR2 YFSETQ.

This chain connects TRBV15 to TRBJ2-7; TRBD2 matches 9 bases. J lost 4 bases, V lost 5 bases, and 3 bases had no gene match. This CDR3 spans 13 amino acids. Germline lookup yields CDR1 LNHNV and CDR2 YYDKDF (reference sequence). The CDR3 DNA sequence: TGTGCCACCAGCCGCAGCGGGAGGTACGAGCAGTACTTC. This codes for CATSRSGRYEQYF.

The chain joins TRBV4-3 to TRBJ2-4; 11 nucleotides line up with TRBD2. J gave up 0 bases and V 1 base, and 11 bases lay outside the gene matches. This CDR3 comprises 20 residues. Germline V gene data show CDR1 as LGHNA and CDR2 as YSLEER. The CDR3 DNA sequence: TGCGCCAGCAGCCAAGCCTGGAGGACTAGCGGGCCACTAGCCAAAAACATTCAGTACTTC. Encoded protein: CASSQAWRTSGPLAKNIQYF.

V and J are TRBV11-2 and TRBJ2-7, with TRBD2 as a possible D gene (5 bases). This CDR3 is 14 amino acids long. The V end was cut by 1 base, the J end by 3 bases, with 10 bases between. Germline V gives CDR1 SGHAT, CDR2 FQNNGV. CDR3 residues: CASSLGTAGYEQYF. The CDR3 nucleotides are TGTGCCAGCAGCTTAGGGACCGCGGGCTACGAGCAGTACTTC.

The chain links TRBV5-8 to TRBJ2-1; 8 bases map to TRBD1. The CDR3 sequence is 16 residues long. J gave up 3 bases and V 3 bases, and 8 bases lay outside the gene matches. CDR1 and CDR2 from the germline V gene are SGHTS and YDEGEE. The chain's CDR3 is CASSSLWGQDYNEQFF. The CDR3 nucleotides are TGTGCCAGCAGCTCTTTATGGGGACAGGACTACAATGAGCAGTTCTTC.

The table lists this clone with a count of one. V usage is TRBV25-1 and J usage is TRBJ1-4; D ambiguous. Germline V gene lookup returns CDR1 MGHDK and CDR2 SYGVNS. Trimming pared 2 bases from V and 3 bases from J, leaving 7 bases between. The CDR3 extends over 14 amino acids. The CDR3 sequence is CASSEGRANEKLFF. In DNA, the CDR3 is TGTGCCAGCAGTGAAGGGAGGGCTAATGAAAAACTGTTTTTT.